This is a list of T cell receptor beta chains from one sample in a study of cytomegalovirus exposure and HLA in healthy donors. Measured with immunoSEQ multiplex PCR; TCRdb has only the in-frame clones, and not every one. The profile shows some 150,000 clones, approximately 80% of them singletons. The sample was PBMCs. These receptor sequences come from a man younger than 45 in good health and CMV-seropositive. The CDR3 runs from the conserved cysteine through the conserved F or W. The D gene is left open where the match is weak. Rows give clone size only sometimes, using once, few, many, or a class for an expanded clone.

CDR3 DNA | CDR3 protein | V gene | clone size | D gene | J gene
TGTGCCAGCAGCCCTGACAGGCGGCGAAACACCATATATTTT | CASSPDRRRNTIYF | TRBV7-2 | . | . | TRBJ1-3
TGTGCCAGCAGCTTTGGGACAGGGGACGAGCAGTACTTC | CASSFGTGDEQYF | TRBV5-6 | . | TRBD1 | TRBJ2-7
TGTGCCAGCAGCTTAGGGGGCGGGGGTACGCAGTATTTT | CASSLGGGGTQYF | TRBV7-2 | once | TRBD2 | TRBJ2-3
TGTGCCAGCAGCTTGATGCCTAGCGGGATCAATGAGCAGTTCTTC | CASSLMPSGINEQFF | TRBV5-5 | . | TRBD2 | TRBJ2-1
TGTGCCAGTAGCCCGAGGTGGGTGGTGACGAACACTGAAGCTTTCTTT | CASSPRWVVTNTEAFF | TRBV19 | . | . | TRBJ1-1
TGTGCCAGCAGCAGGTGGGCTAGCGGAGAAGAGACCCAGTACTTC | CASSRWASGEETQYF | TRBV6-5 | . | TRBD2 | TRBJ2-5
TGTGCCAGCAGCCCAGGGGACGGCTATGGCTACACCTTC | CASSPGDGYGYTF | TRBV28 | . | . | TRBJ1-2
TGTGCCAGCAGTGGGAGACTAGCGGGAGGCTACACAGATACGCAGTATTTT | CASSGRLAGGYTDTQYF | TRBV6-1 | . | TRBD2 | TRBJ2-3
TGTGCCAGCAGCTTGACAACTTACGAGCAGTACTTC | CASSLTTYEQYF | TRBV7-9 | . | . | TRBJ2-7
TGTGCCAGCAGCAGCCCCTCTAGCGGGACCCTCTACAATGAGCAGTTCTTC | CASSSPSSGTLYNEQFF | TRBV7-2 | . | TRBD2 | TRBJ2-1
TGTGCCAGCAGTGGGAGGGGGGGCTACTATGGCTACACCTTC | CASSGRGGYYGYTF | TRBV6-6 | . | . | TRBJ1-2
TGCAGCGTTGATCCGGGACAGGGGGTTATTAACTATGGCTACACCTTC | CSVDPGQGVINYGYTF | TRBV29-1 | . | TRBD1 | TRBJ1-2
TGTGCCAGCAGCTTAGGTACACAGAAAGCTTTCTTT | CASSLGTQKAFF | TRBV7-9 | . | . | TRBJ1-1
TGTGCCAGCAGCTTAAGGGGACAGAGTGAATTTTACACTGAAGCTTTCTTT | CASSLRGQSEFYTEAFF | TRBV7-9 | . | TRBD1 | TRBJ1-1
TGTGCCATCAGTGAAGGACGGAGCTCCTACAATGAGCAGTTCTTC | CAISEGRSSYNEQFF | TRBV6-1 | . | . | TRBJ2-1
TGTGCAGGGGGAGGCGGGGGGGCTCTCGTCACAGATACGCAGTATTTT | CAGGGGGALVTDTQYF | TRBV5-4 | . | TRBD2 | TRBJ2-3
TGTGCCAGCAGCCCACCGGGGAAGCCCCAGCATTTT | CASSPPGKPQHF | TRBV7-2 | . | . | TRBJ1-5
TGTGCCAGCAGCCAAGGTACTAGCGGCAGTCCGACCTACGAGCAGTACTTC | CASSQGTSGSPTYEQYF | TRBV14 | once | TRBD2 | TRBJ2-7